These 19 T cell receptor beta chains originate from one sample sequenced in a study of technical replicates of blood from a handful of donors. Repertoires were generated with immunoSEQ multiplex PCR, while TCRdb's copy carries only in-frame clones and drops some. The sample shows about 73,000 clones, around nine tenths of them seen only once. Sequenced material: PBMCs. These receptors all stem from a human donor in good health. Some clones in this sample may be carry-over from other donors' samples.

J is TRBJ2-1 and V is TRBV9; 7 positions agree with TRBD1. The CDR3 has 20 amino acids. CDR1 is SGDLS, CDR2 YYNGEE, per germline. The V segment lost 0 bases and the J segment 0 bases; nucleotides outside the gene matches: 15. CDR3 in DNA: TGTGCCAGCAGCGTAGCTACCCCCGGGACAGCTGAGAGCTCCTACAATGAGCAGTTCTTC. This encodes CASSVATPGTAESSYNEQFF.

The V and J genes are TRBV6-4 and TRBJ2-2; 7 nucleotides match TRBD1. This CDR3 contains 14 residues. Trimming at V came to 6 bases and at J to 1 base, leaving 2 bases not matched to a gene. Per germline, CDR1 MRHNA and CDR2 SNTAGT. CDR3 loop: CASRTGLNTGELFF. The CDR3 DNA sequence: TGTGCCAGCAGGACAGGGTTGAACACCGGGGAGCTGTTTTTT.

V and J are TRBV6-1 and TRBJ1-2, with 7 bases fitting TRBD1. From germline, CDR1 is MNHNS and CDR2 SASEGT. With 7 bases clipped from V and 4 bases from J, the junction kept 9 bases outside the gene matches. The length of the CDR3 is 14 residues. The chain's CDR3 is CASMTEGARYGYTF. In nucleotides, the CDR3 is TGTGCCAGCATGACGGAGGGGGCCCGCTATGGCTACACCTTC.

This clone was counted a few times. The chain combines TRBV12-5 with TRBJ1-1; no reliable D call. The CDR3 is 14 residues long. V lost 1 base and J 1 base, leaving 7 bases between the germline ends. Germline CDR1 reads LGHNT; CDR2 reads FRNRAP. CDR3: CASGLADWNTEAFF. The CDR3 nucleotides read TGTGCTAGTGGTTTGGCGGACTGGAACACTGAAGCTTTCTTT.

The chain employs TRBV5-4 and TRBJ1-1; possible D gene TRBD1, 6 bases. CDR3 length: 14 amino acids. With 6 bases removed from V and 3 bases from J, the gap between germline ends came to 15 bases. Germline CDR1 and CDR2: SGHNT and YYREEE (reference sequence). The DNA for the CDR3 is TGTGCCAGCACCCAGGGGTTTGGAGACACTGAAGCTTTCTTT. It is translated as CASTQGFGDTEAFF.

This rearrangement joins TRBV7-3 to TRBJ1-1; 8 nucleotides agree with TRBD1. CDR1 SGHTA and CDR2 FQGTGA come from the germline V gene. With 5 bases clipped from V and 1 base from J, the junction kept 6 bases outside the gene matches. This CDR3 is 15 amino acids long. The CDR3 nucleotides read TGTGCCAGCAGCCAGACAGGGGCTAAGAACACTGAAGCTTTCTTT. Translating it yields CASSQTGAKNTEAFF.

The gene calls are TRBV4-3 and TRBJ2-7; 13 bases are shared with TRBD2. Germline CDR1 LGHNA, CDR2 YSLEER. The CDR3 is 16 residues long. Trimming cost V 1 base and J 2 bases; bases outside gene matches: 2. The CDR3 nucleotides read TGCGCCAGCAGCCAAGCAACTAGCGGGAGGGCCTACGAGCAGTACTTC. It specifies CASSQATSGRAYEQYF.

CDR3 sequence reads: CASSPQGQVALGEQFF. CDR3 DNA: TGTGCCAGCAGCCCCCAGGGACAGGTAGCCCTGGGTGAGCAGTTCTTC. V gene TRBV7-3 combines with J gene TRBJ2-1; the match to TRBD1 covers 8 bases. Losses at the gene ends were 5 bases for V and 9 bases for J; bases not matched to a gene: 15. This CDR3 spans 16 amino acids. Germline assignment: CDR1 SGHTA and CDR2 FQGTGA.

The V gene is TRBV6-1, the J gene TRBJ1-2; D might be TRBD1 (5 bases). The germline V gene has CDR1 MNHNS and CDR2 SASEGT. V lost 1 base and J 0 bases, leaving 12 bases between the germline ends. This CDR3 spans 16 amino acids. The CDR3: CASSEVQGLANYGYTF. The CDR3 region has the DNA TGTGCCAGCAGTGAAGTGCAGGGATTAGCTAACTATGGCTACACCTTC.

The V call is TRBV5-4, the J call TRBJ2-1; TRBD2 agrees at 7 bases. The CDR3 sequence is 15 residues long. Germline CDR1 is SGHNT and CDR2 is YYREEE (reference sequence). Trimming took 0 bases from V and 4 from J; bases not matched to a gene: 4. In nucleotides, the CDR3 is TGTGCCAGCAGCTTGGATCTAGCGGTTTACAATGAGCAGTTCTTC. Residues: CASSLDLAVYNEQFF.

V and J are TRBV7-2 and TRBJ2-1; 11 nucleotides agree with TRBD1. The V gene end was trimmed by 5 bases and the J gene end by 8 bases; junction bases not matched to a gene: 5. This CDR3 is 14 amino acids long. Germline loops: CDR1 SGHTA, CDR2 FQGNSA. Here the CDR3 DNA reads TGTGCCAGCAGCGGGACAGGGGGTCAACATGAGCAGTTCTTC. Its protein product is CASSGTGGQHEQFF.

The V and J genes are TRBV6-5 and TRBJ2-3, with 10 bases aligning to TRBD2. The CDR3 runs to 15 residues. V lost 6 bases and J lost 2; bases outside the gene matches: 5. CDR1 is MNHEY and CDR2 is SVGAGI in the germline V gene. The CDR3 here is CASRLAGEITDTQYF. For the CDR3, the DNA is TGTGCCAGCAGGCTAGCGGGGGAAATCACAGATACGCAGTATTTT.

The rearrangement links TRBV6-1 to TRBJ1-5; 8 bases agree with TRBD1. The junction had 5 bases not matched to a gene; V was cut back by 6 bases and J by 1 base. CDR1 is MNHNS, CDR2 SASEGT, per germline. This CDR3 is built from 15 residues. In DNA, the CDR3 is TGTGCCAGCAGCTACGGACAGGGAAGCAATCAGCCCCAGCATTTT. Amino acids: CASSYGQGSNQPQHF.

The chain uses TRBV21-1 and TRBJ2-7; the D call of TRBD1 is as the table states it, not checked on the DNA. TRBV21-1 represents a pseudogene. The CDR3 covers 13 residues. This CDR3 is CAPLQGPTYEQYF. CDR3 bases: TGTGCCCCCCTACAGGGGCCCACCTACGAGCAGTACTTC.

The chain combines TRBV6-1 with TRBJ1-2, with D perhaps TRBD1 (5 bases). Germline CDR1 MNHNS, CDR2 SASEGT. The CDR3 sequence is 14 residues long. Trimming took off 6 bases at V and 0 bases at J, with 11 bases between the two ends. The CDR3 loop reads CASRNRKTNYGYTF. CDR3 nucleotides: TGTGCCAGCAGGAACAGGAAGACTAACTATGGCTACACCTTC.

The chain uses TRBV6-6 and TRBJ2-7; D unresolved. Germline assignment: CDR1 MNHNY and CDR2 SVGAGI (reference sequence). The CDR3 is made up of 13 amino acids. Trimming left V 5 bases short and J 4 bases short, with 12 bases between. The CDR3 DNA follows: TGTGCCAGCAGTATACAGACGCGATACGAGCAGTACTTC. Amino acids: CASSIQTRYEQYF.

V and J are TRBV5-6 and TRBJ2-3, with TRBD1 as a possible D gene (5 bases). Trimming removed 5 bases from V and 6 bases from J, with 10 bases in between. The germline V gene has CDR1 SGHDT and CDR2 YYEEEE. This CDR3 comprises 12 residues. In DNA, the CDR3 is TGTGCCAGCAGTCATGGGGCGGATACGCAGTATTTT. Protein sequence: CASSHGADTQYF.

The chain recombines TRBV20-1 with TRBJ2-1; weak D call: TRBD2 (6 bases). Germline V CDR1 and CDR2: DFQATT, SNEGSKA (reference sequence). This CDR3 spans 11 amino acids. This CDR3 reads CSPRGGDEQFF. DNA for the CDR3: TGCAGCCCGAGGGGCGGGGATGAGCAGTTCTTC.

The genes are TRBV2 and TRBJ1-1; 8 bases fit TRBD1. The CDR3 runs 16 residues. CDR1 SNHLY and CDR2 FYNNEI come from the germline V gene. V was clipped by 6 bases and J by 1 base; unmatched bases: 10. The CDR3 loop is CASSQLTGTGNTEAFF. The CDR3 coding sequence is TGTGCCAGCAGCCAACTAACCGGGACAGGGAACACTGAAGCTTTCTTT.